This T cell receptor (beta chain) emerged from a study of T cell changes during pregnancy in multiple sclerosis. Sequenced by immunoSEQ multiplex PCR; TCRdb stores in-frame clones only, minus some. The repertoire has nearly 110,000 clones, more than 80% of them found once; the top ten carry about 1.6%. The length of the CDR3 is 15 residues. This chain connects TRBV21-1 to TRBJ1-1; the D segment call TRBD1 is taken from the table without a DNA check. TRBV21-1 is labeled a pseudogene. The sample consisted of peripheral blood, taken before pregnancy. This receptor was taken from a female donor with multiple sclerosis, enrolled in a pregnancy study. The CDR3 loop is CASPATEYMNTEAFF. Here the CDR3 DNA reads TGTGCCAGCCCGGCGACAGAGTATATGAACACTGAAGCTTTCTTT.